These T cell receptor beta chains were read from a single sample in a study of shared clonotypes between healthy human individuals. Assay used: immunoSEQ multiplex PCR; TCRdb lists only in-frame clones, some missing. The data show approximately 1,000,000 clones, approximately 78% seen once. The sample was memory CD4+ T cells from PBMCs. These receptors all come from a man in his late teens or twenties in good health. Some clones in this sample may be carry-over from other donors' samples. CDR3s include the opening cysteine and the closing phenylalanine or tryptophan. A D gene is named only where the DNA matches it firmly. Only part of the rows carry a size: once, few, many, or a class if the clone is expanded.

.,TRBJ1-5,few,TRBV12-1,TGTGCCAGCAGCTTTGTCAGGGGCTTCCAACTGCCCCAGCATTTT,CASSFVRGFQLPQHF
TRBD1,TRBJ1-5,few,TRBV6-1,TGTGCCAGCACCTCCCCGGGACAGTATTACTGGCCCCAGCATTTT,CASTSPGQYYWPQHF
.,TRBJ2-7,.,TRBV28,TGTGCCAGCGGGCCCGGGACAACCACTCGGGAGCAGTACTTC,CASGPGTTTREQYF
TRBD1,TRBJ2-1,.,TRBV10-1,TGCGCCAGCAGTCGGGACAGTTCCTACAATGAGCAGTTCTTC,CASSRDSSYNEQFF
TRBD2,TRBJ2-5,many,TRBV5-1,TGCGCCAGCAGCCCCGGGGGCCTAGCGGGACGCCAGGAGACCCAGTACTTC,CASSPGGLAGRQETQYF
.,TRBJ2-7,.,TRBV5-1,TGCGCCAGCAATGGTCAACCGGGAGCCTTGGAGGAGCAGTACTTC,CASNGQPGALEEQYF
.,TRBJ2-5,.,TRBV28,TGTGCCAGCAGTTTATGGGGACGAGAACGGCGGACCCAGTACTTC,CASSLWGRERRTQYF
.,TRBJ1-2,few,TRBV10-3,TGTGCCATCAGTGAGTCGGATGGGGCAGGCGGCGGCTACACCTTC,CAISESDGAGGGYTF
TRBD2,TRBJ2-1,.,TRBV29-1,TGCAGCGTTGAAGGGTTGGCTAGCGGGTCGCTCAATGAGCAGTTCTTC,CSVEGLASGSLNEQFF
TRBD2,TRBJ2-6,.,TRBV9,TGTGCCAGCAGCGTAGGGGCGGGAGTTGCTGGGGCCAACGTCCTGACTTTC,CASSVGAGVAGANVLTF
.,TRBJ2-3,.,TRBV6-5,TGTGCCAGCAGTTACGGGGGGGGCCCAGATACGCAGTATTTT,CASSYGGGPDTQYF
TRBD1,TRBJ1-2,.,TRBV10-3,TGTGCCATTGGAGGCAGGGGGATTGAGAATGGCTACACCTTC,CAIGGRGIENGYTF
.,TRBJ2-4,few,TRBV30,TGTGCCTGGAGTGTACTGGGGGTAAACATTCAGTACTTC,CAWSVLGVNIQYF
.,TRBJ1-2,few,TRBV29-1,TGCAGCGTCCAGACAGATAACTATGGCTACACCTTC,CSVQTDNYGYTF
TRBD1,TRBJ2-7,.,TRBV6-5,TGTGCCAGCAGTTACTCCACAGGGGGCTCCTACGAGCAGTACTTC,CASSYSTGGSYEQYF
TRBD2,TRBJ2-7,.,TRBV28,TGTGCCAGCAGTTTATCCCTAGCGGGCCAAGGAGGGGAGCAGTACTTC,CASSLSLAGQGGEQYF
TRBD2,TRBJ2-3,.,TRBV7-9,TGTGCCAGCAGCCCAAGGACTAGCGGGTCGCCCACAGATACGCAGTATTTT,CASSPRTSGSPTDTQYF
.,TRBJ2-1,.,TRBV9,TGTGCCAGCAGCGTAAGGGAAAACAATGAGCAGTTCTTC,CASSVRENNEQFF
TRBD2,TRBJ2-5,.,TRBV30,TGTGCCTGCAAGCGGGAGACGGAGACCCAGTACTTC,CACKRETETQYF
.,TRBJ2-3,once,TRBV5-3,TGTGCCAGAAGCTTGGGGATGCCTAAGATAGCCGTCACAGATACGCAGTATTTT,CARSLGMPKIAVTDTQYF
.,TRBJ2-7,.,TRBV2,TGTGCCAGCAAGGCAGGGTACGAGCAGTACTTC,CASKAGYEQYF
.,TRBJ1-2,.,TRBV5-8,TGTGCCAGCAGCTTGGTCAGGTCCTATGGCTACACCTTC,CASSLVRSYGYTF
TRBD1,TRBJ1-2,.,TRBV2,TGTGCCAGCAGTCCTACAGGGGGGCGATATGGCTACACCTTC,CASSPTGGRYGYTF
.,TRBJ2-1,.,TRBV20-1,TGCAGTGTAAGGGCCTACAATGAGCAGTTCTTC,CSVRAYNEQFF
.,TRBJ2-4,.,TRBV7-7,TGTGCCAGCAGCTTAGATGGGACAATTGCCAAAAACATTCAGTACTTC,CASSLDGTIAKNIQYF
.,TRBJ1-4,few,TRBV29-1,TGCAGCGTTGCAGTGTCTAATGAAAAACTGTTTTTT,CSVAVSNEKLFF
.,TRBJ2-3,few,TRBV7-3,TGTGCCAGCAGCTTAATGGGACACAGCACAGATACGCAGTATTTT,CASSLMGHSTDTQYF
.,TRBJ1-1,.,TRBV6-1,TGTGCCAGCAGCTGGACACAGGGAAAAGTATCTGAAGCTTTCTTT,CASSWTQGKVSEAFF
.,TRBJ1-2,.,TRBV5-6,TGTGCCAGCAGCTCTGGAGTGACAGCGCCCGCCTACACCTTC,CASSSGVTAPAYTF
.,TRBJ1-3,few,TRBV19,TGTGCCAGTAGTATGAGAGGGAGCTCTGGAAACACCATATATTTT,CASSMRGSSGNTIYF
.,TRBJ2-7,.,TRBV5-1,TGCGCCAGCAGCTTATCCGGAGCCAATTATTACGAGCAGTACTTC,CASSLSGANYYEQYF
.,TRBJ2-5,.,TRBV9,TGTGCCAGCAGCGGATTGGAGGGGGAGACCCAGTACTTC,CASSGLEGETQYF
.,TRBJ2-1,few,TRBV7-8,TGTGCCAGCAGCCCAGCCTACAATGAGCAGTTCTTC,CASSPAYNEQFF
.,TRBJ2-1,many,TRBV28,TGTGCCAGCAGTTTATTGGGCGAGGAGGTCAATGAGCAGTTCTTC,CASSLLGEEVNEQFF
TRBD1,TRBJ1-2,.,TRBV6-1,TGTGCCAGCAGTGATTGGACAGGGCCTAACTATGGCTACACCTTC,CASSDWTGPNYGYTF
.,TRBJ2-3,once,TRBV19,TGTGCCAGTAGTGCAGGGACTGGTACGCAGTATTTT,CASSAGTGTQYF
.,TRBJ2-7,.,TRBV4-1,TGCGCCAGCAGCCAAGATAGGGCCAGGGGCTCCTACGAGCAGTACTTC,CASSQDRARGSYEQYF
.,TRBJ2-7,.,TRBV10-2,TGCGCCAGCTCGACTACCCCCAGACAGAGGAGCTCCTACGAGCAGTACTTC,CASSTTPRQRSSYEQYF
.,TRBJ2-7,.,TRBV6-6,TGTGCCAGCAGCCGACAAGAAGTCTACGAGCAGTACTTC,CASSRQEVYEQYF
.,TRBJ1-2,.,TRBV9,TGTGCCAGCAGCGTAGGACTAGGGTCGAATGGCTACACCTTC,CASSVGLGSNGYTF
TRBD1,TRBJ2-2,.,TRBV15,TGTGCCACCAGCAGAGGTGGGACAGTGAACACCGGGGAGCTGTTTTTT,CATSRGGTVNTGELFF
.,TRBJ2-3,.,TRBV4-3,TGCGCCAGCAGCCAAAATAACCTTCCCAGCTTAATATCGCGTGATACGCAGTATTTT,CASSQNNLPSLISRDTQYF
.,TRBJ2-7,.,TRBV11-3,TGTGCCAGCAGCTTAGGGCGGCCTCCCCGGCCTGGTTACGAGCAGTACTTC,CASSLGRPPRPGYEQYF
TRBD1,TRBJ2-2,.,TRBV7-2,TGTGCCAGCAGCCTCGACAGGGCGGGCACCGGGGAGCTGTTTTTT,CASSLDRAGTGELFF
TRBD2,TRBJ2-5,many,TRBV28,TGTGCCAGCTCCCCTGGCCAGGCTAGCGGTGAAGAGACCCAGTACTTC,CASSPGQASGEETQYF